This TCR beta chain was recovered during a study of T cells in localized non-small cell lung cancer. Study-level results: The study sequenced only one region of the tumor. As a result, intratumor heterogeneity could not be excluded and remains possible. Uninvolved adjacent lung showed the highest T cell clonality, exceeding tumor. Overall survival was longer when the density of T cells in the blood was higher.

Comment on this clone: Its antigen is undetermined.

The germline V and J ends were trimmed by 8 bases and 6 bases, with 7 bases remaining between them. This CDR3 has 11 amino acids. Germline loops: CDR1 MNHEY, CDR2 SVGAGI. Only in-frame clones appear in the TCRdb table, and some are missing; sequencing was by immunoSEQ multiplex PCR. Here the sample spans 15,000 or so clones, around 87% being singletons. The chain has TRBV6-5 and TRBJ2-2, with unresolved D. The material was peripheral blood mononuclear cells, obtained before any cancer treatment. This TCR was sampled from a male donor at least 60 years old with stage II lung adenocarcinoma. The CDR3 reads CASLRPGELFF. For the CDR3, the DNA is TGTGCCAGCTTGCGTCCCGGGGAGCTGTTTTTT.